Listed below are T cell receptor beta chains from one sample, sequenced in a study of OX40 agonist ivuxolimab in advanced cancers. The assay was immunoSEQ multiplex PCR, and TCRdb's table has in-frame clones only and misses some. The sample shows 79,000 or so clones, roughly 89% of them seen only once. The sequencing used CD4+ or CD8+ T cells sorted from blood, collected in a trial of the OX40 agonist ivuxolimab. The receptors were sampled from an adult with an advanced solid tumor such as melanoma, head and neck, liver or kidney cancer. Both conserved end residues are part of each CDR3. D genes are given only for firm matches. Only some rows state a clone size, as once, few, many or a class for expanded clones.

CDR3 DNA,CDR3 protein,J gene,D gene,V gene,CDR3 length,clone size
TGTGCCAGCACCGCCGACAGGGCCCAGCCCCAGCATTTT,CASTADRAQPQHF,TRBJ1-5,TRBD1,TRBV6-5,13,-
TGTGCCAGCTCACCCGCCCCGACCGGGGAGCTGTTTTTT,CASSPAPTGELFF,TRBJ2-2,-,TRBV18,13,-
TGTGCCAGCAGGTCCGGGACAGTGAACACTGAAGCTTTCTTT,CASRSGTVNTEAFF,TRBJ1-1,TRBD1,TRBV28,14,-
TGCGCCAGCAGCCTGACAGGGTCGAACACTGAAGCTTTCTTT,CASSLTGSNTEAFF,TRBJ1-1,TRBD1,TRBV4-1,14,-
TGTGCCAGCTCACGAACAGGGTTTGGCTATAGCAATCAGCCCCAGCATTTT,CASSRTGFGYSNQPQHF,TRBJ1-5,-,TRBV18,17,-
TGTGCCAGCAGCTTAAGCTTCGGACGTCCAGATACGCAGTATTTT,CASSLSFGRPDTQYF,TRBJ2-3,-,TRBV7-2,15,-
TGTGCCAGCTCACCCTACGCCTACGAGCAGTACTTC,CASSPYAYEQYF,TRBJ2-7,-,TRBV18,12,few
TGTGCCAGCAGTTTACCCGGACAGGGGGCGGTTGGGGCCAACGTCCTGACTTTC,CASSLPGQGAVGANVLTF,TRBJ2-6,TRBD1,TRBV28,18,-
TGTGCCAGCAGCTTAGCGACGGCGGCCGGGGAGCTGTTTTTT,CASSLATAAGELFF,TRBJ2-2,-,TRBV7-6,14,-
TGCGCCAGCAGCCCAAGCGGGAGGGCGATCGGGGAGCAGTTCTTC,CASSPSGRAIGEQFF,TRBJ2-1,TRBD2,TRBV5-1,15,-
TGTGCCAGTAGTATTGTTGGTGCCTTGACCTACGAGCAGTACTTC,CASSIVGALTYEQYF,TRBJ2-7,-,TRBV19,15,-
TGTGCCAGCTCACCAGGGGAAGAGACCCAGTACTTC,CASSPGEETQYF,TRBJ2-5,-,TRBV18,12,once
TGTGCCAGCAGCGTAGTGGGCGGGGAGCTGTTTTTT,CASSVVGGELFF,TRBJ2-2,-,TRBV9,12,-
TGTGCCAGCAGGTCAAGGGATTGGAGCCACGAGCAGTACTTC,CASRSRDWSHEQYF,TRBJ2-7,-,TRBV2,14,-
TGTGCCAGCAGAACAACCGGGACAGGGGATCAGCCCCAGCATTTT,CASRTTGTGDQPQHF,TRBJ1-5,TRBD1,TRBV27,15,few
TGTGCCAGCAGCTCTCCGGGACTAGCGGGTGACGAGCAGTACTTC,CASSSPGLAGDEQYF,TRBJ2-7,TRBD2,TRBV11-3,15,-
TGTGCCAGCAGCTTACATGCTAGCGGGAAGGCGGATGAGCAGTTCTTC,CASSLHASGKADEQFF,TRBJ2-1,TRBD2,TRBV7-2,16,-
TGCGCCAGCAGACCGGGGACGTATAATTCACCCCTCCACTTT,CASRPGTYNSPLHF,TRBJ1-6,-,TRBV5-1,14,few
TGTGCCAGCACCCACCTGGGCCGGGTGGATACGCAGTATTTT,CASTHLGRVDTQYF,TRBJ2-3,-,TRBV11-3,14,-
TGCGCCAGCAGCTATGACAGAACCGCAACTAATGAAAAACTGTTTTTT,CASSYDRTATNEKLFF,TRBJ1-4,-,TRBV5-1,16,-
TGTGCCACCAGCACCGCGTACAACAGGGGTCTGGCTTTCTTT,CATSTAYNRGLAFF,TRBJ1-1,TRBD1,TRBV15,14,-
TGTGCCAGCAGCTTAGGGGACTCACCCCTCCACTTT,CASSLGDSPLHF,TRBJ1-6,-,TRBV7-9,12,-
TGTGCCAGCGGCGCCAGGAGGGAGACCCAGTACTTC,CASGARRETQYF,TRBJ2-5,-,TRBV7-2,12,once
TGTGCCAGCAGTGGGTTCGGACAGGGAAGCTACGAGCAGTACTTC,CASSGFGQGSYEQYF,TRBJ2-7,TRBD1,TRBV2,15,-
TGTGCCAGCAGTTCCGGGACAGGGGGCAGCTCCTACGAGCAGTACTTC,CASSSGTGGSSYEQYF,TRBJ2-7,TRBD1,TRBV28,16,-
TGTGCCAGCAGCCCCGGGGAGGGGTTCGGAAACACCATATATTTT,CASSPGEGFGNTIYF,TRBJ1-3,-,TRBV5-4,15,-
TGTGCCAGCAGCTTAGCCGGGGGCCTAGCGGGTTCTTACAATGAGCAGTTCTTC,CASSLAGGLAGSYNEQFF,TRBJ2-1,TRBD2,TRBV7-2,18,-
TGTGCCAGCAGTTCCCTAGGACAGGGGAATTCCTACGAGCAGTACTTC,CASSSLGQGNSYEQYF,TRBJ2-7,TRBD1,TRBV6-5,16,-
TGTGCCAGCATCGAGGGGAGGGCCAGCACCGGGGAGCTGTTTTTT,CASIEGRASTGELFF,TRBJ2-2,TRBD2,TRBV28,15,once
TGTGCCAGCAGCTGGACTAGCGGGTCTCAAGAGACCCAGTACTTC,CASSWTSGSQETQYF,TRBJ2-5,TRBD2,TRBV5-4,15,once
TGTGCCAGCGGGTACAGGGTCCAGAGCGAGCAGTACTTC,CASGYRVQSEQYF,TRBJ2-7,-,TRBV7-2,13,-
TGTGCCAGCTCTCACTCAGCGGGAGAGACCCAGTACTTC,CASSHSAGETQYF,TRBJ2-5,-,TRBV5-6,13,-
TGTGCCAGCTCACAGGGACAGGAGAGCACAGATACGCAGTATTTT,CASSQGQESTDTQYF,TRBJ2-3,TRBD1,TRBV18,15,-
TGTGCCAGCAGCGTAGAAGAGGGGCTTGCCTACAATGAGCAGTTCTTC,CASSVEEGLAYNEQFF,TRBJ2-1,-,TRBV9,16,once
TGTGCCAGCAGCTTCGGGACAGGGGATATTGAAGCTTTCTTT,CASSFGTGDIEAFF,TRBJ1-1,TRBD1,TRBV7-9,14,-
TGTGCCTGGTCGGGGCCTAACTATGGCTACACCTTC,CAWSGPNYGYTF,TRBJ1-2,-,TRBV30,12,once
TGTGCCAGTCGGGGACAGTGGACGGACACTGAAGCTTTCTTT,CASRGQWTDTEAFF,TRBJ1-1,TRBD1,TRBV19,14,-